This is a list of T cell receptor beta chains from one sample in a study of cytomegalovirus exposure and HLA in healthy donors. Libraries were prepared by immunoSEQ multiplex PCR; TCRdb keeps only in-frame clonotypes and omits some of them. The sample consists of over 70,000 clones, 67% of them appearing once. Sample: PBMCs. The receptors derive from a man aged 30-40 years in good health and CMV-seronegative. Each CDR3 is given without its conserved first and last residue. The order of the fields is clone size, V gene, CDR3 protein. Clone size, where shown, is once, few, many, or a class for clones that have expanded.

few TRBV7-3 ASSLGVPGNTIY
. TRBV27 ASSPQGTRGYT
few TRBV9 ASSEGGSYNSPLH
. TRBV11-2 ASSSQGPAKRQY
once TRBV6-4 ASSAGGGADEQF
. TRBV28 ASSQLAGVGETQY
. TRBV6-5 ASSYSRTSGAYEQY
. TRBV2 ASSKKAGGPNQPQH
. TRBV6-4 ASSGLAGGSETQY
. TRBV4-1 ASSHWTGAGTGELF
few TRBV27 ASSTTDRVWLASTEAF
. TRBV5-6 ASSLVRGLGNQPQH
. TRBV7-2 ASSLKGGSGQPQH
. TRBV11-2 ASSLEGEGAYEQY
. TRBV19 PSNEGLAGLNEQF
. TRBV6-5 ASSLDFSNQPQH
few TRBV27 ASSLSWDTIEAF
. TRBV29-1 SVARDYGVGDTQY
. TRBV4-1 ASSQVLLPIQETQY
once TRBV11-2 ASSRGGEQY